These 21 T cell receptor beta chains came from one sample sequenced in a study of blood T cell repertoires in COVID-19. The data were produced by immunoSEQ multiplex PCR, yet TCRdb's version contains in-frame clones alone and is incomplete. The data contain about 280,000 clones, 90% of them singletons. The sequenced sample was PBMCs or T cells enriched from blood (not recorded which). The receptors here all came from a woman aged 18-29 years with acute COVID-19.

The rearrangement joins TRBV29-1 to TRBJ2-5, with TRBD1 matching over 7 bases. With 7 bases clipped from V and 2 bases from J, the junction kept 4 bases outside the gene matches. CDR1 SQVTM and CDR2 ANQGSEA come from the germline V gene. CDR3 size: 12 residues. As DNA, the CDR3 is TGCAGCGCTTCGACAGGGCAAGAGACCCAGTACTTC. It is translated as CSASTGQETQYF. The full variable domain, with the rest looked up from reference TRBV29-1 and TRBJ2-5, is SAVISQKPSRDICQRGTSLTIQCQVDSQVTMMFWYRQQPGQSLTLIATANQGSEATYESGFVIDKFPISRPNLTFSTLTVSNMSPEDSSIYLCSASTGQETQYFGPGTRLLVL.

This rearrangement joins TRBV28 to TRBJ2-7; D is perhaps TRBD1 (6 bases). The CDR3 has 15 residues. The V end was cut by 3 bases, the J end by 3 bases, with 15 bases between. Germline values: CDR1 MDHEN, CDR2 SYDVKM. CDR3 sequence: CASSFVRTAHYEQYF. The CDR3 DNA sequence: TGTGCCAGCAGTTTCGTGAGGACAGCCCACTACGAGCAGTACTTC.

This sequence joins TRBV4-1 and TRBJ1-5; 8 bases match TRBD1. Trimming removed 4 bases from V and 6 bases from J; junction bases left unmatched: 11. This CDR3 has 16 residues. Germline V CDR1 and CDR2: MGHRA, YSYEKL. The CDR3 here is CASSRLLARGLQPQHF. The CDR3, as DNA: TGCGCCAGCAGCCGACTACTAGCCAGGGGGCTTCAGCCCCAGCATTTT.

The chain uses TRBV14 and TRBJ2-1, with D maybe TRBD1 (5 bases). The V gene's germline CDR1 is SGHDN and CDR2 FVKESK. CDR3 length: 16 residues. V lost 1 base, J lost 5 bases, and 15 bases lay in between. This chain's CDR3 is CASSQAAGFFDNEQFF. The CDR3 DNA reads as TGTGCCAGCAGCCAAGCGGCAGGGTTTTTTGACAATGAGCAGTTCTTC.

This clone was recorded once. V usage is TRBV29-1 and J usage is TRBJ2-1; 9 bases are shared with TRBD2. The germline V gene has CDR1 SQVTM and CDR2 ANQGSEA. Trimming took 3 bases from V and 10 from J; bases not matched to a gene: 10. The length of the CDR3 is 14 residues. In nucleotides, the CDR3 is TGCAGCGTTGACTCCGGGACTAGCCTTATGGAGCAGTTCTTC. Amino acid sequence: CSVDSGTSLMEQFF.

The chain employs TRBV2 and TRBJ2-1, with TRBD2 matching over 9 bases. CDR1 and CDR2 (germline): SNHLY, FYNNEI. Trimming took 8 bases from V and 7 from J; bases not matched to a gene: 6. This CDR3 comprises 13 residues. The CDR3 DNA reads as TGTGCCAGCCGTAGCGGGAGCAGGAATGAGCAGTTCTTC. Its translation: CASRSGSRNEQFF.

The V and J genes are TRBV7-3 and TRBJ1-2; 7 nucleotides agree with TRBD1. The germline CDR1 and CDR2 sequences are SGHTA and FQGTGA. The CDR3 is 13 amino acids. With V trimmed by 5 bases and J by 0 bases, 0 bases remained unmatched. The CDR3 nucleotides are TGTGCCAGCAGCCAGGGGGCTAACTATGGCTACACCTTC. It codes for CASSQGANYGYTF. Looking up the rest from reference TRBV7-3 and TRBJ1-2 gives the full variable domain: GAGVSQTPSNKVTEKGKYVELRCDPISGHTALYWYRQSLGQGPEFLIYFQGTGAADDSGLPNDRFFAVRPEGSVSTLKIQRTERGDSAVYLCASSQGANYGYTFGSGTRLTVV.

The chain has TRBV30 and TRBJ2-7; D might be TRBD2 (6 bases). V was pared by 2 bases and J by 7 bases, with 21 bases between. Germline assignment: CDR1 GTSNPN and CDR2 SVGIG (reference sequence). The CDR3 runs 15 residues. CDR3 nucleotides: TGTGCCTGGAGTCCACCCGGGACTGGTCTTCGGGAGCAGTACTTC. Protein product: CAWSPPGTGLREQYF.

This chain uses TRBV7-9 with TRBJ2-3, with 15 bases fitting TRBD2. V trimming: 3 bases; J trimming: 6 bases; junction bases outside the gene matches: 7. There are 17 residues in the CDR3. CDR1 and CDR2 (germline): SEHNR, FQNEAQ (reference sequence). DNA of the CDR3: TGTGCCAGCAGCTTGACACGGACTAGCGGGAGGGAGGATACGCAGTATTTT. Amino acid sequence: CASSLTRTSGREDTQYF. Full variable domain (rest looked up from reference TRBV7-9 and TRBJ2-3): DTGVSQNPRHKITKRGQNVTFRCDPISEHNRLYWYRQTLGQGPEFLTYFQNEAQLEKSRLLSDRFSAERPKGSFSTLEIQRTEQGDSAMYLCASSLTRTSGREDTQYFGPGTRLTVL.

J is TRBJ2-1 and V is TRBV3-1 (or the pseudogene TRBV3-2); 7 bases line up with TRBD2. V lost 2 bases and J lost 7; bases outside the gene matches: 14. In germline, CDR1 is LGHDT, CDR2 YNNKEL (reference sequence). The CDR3 has 17 amino acids. The CDR3 region has the DNA TGTGCCAGCAGCCAAAGGTATGGAAGGGACTATATGAATGAGCAGTTCTTC. The encoded protein is CASSQRYGRDYMNEQFF.

The DNA of the CDR3 is TGTGCCAGCAGCCAATATATTAGCGCAAACACCGGGGAGCTGTTTTTT. Protein product: CASSQYISANTGELFF. The V gene is TRBV3-1 (or the pseudogene TRBV3-2), the J gene TRBJ2-2; TRBD2 might be the D (5 bases). The CDR3 spans 16 residues. V was clipped by 2 bases and J by 2 bases, with 12 bases between them. CDR1 LGHDT and CDR2 YNNKEL come from the germline V gene (reference sequence).

The chain has TRBV4-1 and TRBJ2-5; 13 bases align to TRBD2. The CDR3 has 20 residues. Germline V gene sequence: CDR1 MGHRA, CDR2 YSYEKL. V dropped 1 base and J dropped 3; count of bases not matched to a gene: 14. CDR3 amino acids: CASSQVAGTSGIRLEETQYF. Written as DNA, the CDR3 is TGCGCCAGCAGCCAAGTCGCCGGGACTAGCGGGATACGGCTCGAAGAGACCCAGTACTTC.

The chain joins TRBV29-1 to TRBJ1-5; 10 bases agree with TRBD1. Trimming at V came to 5 bases and at J to 2 bases, leaving 3 bases not matched to a gene. Looked up from germline, CDR1 is SQVTM and CDR2 is ANQGSEA. The CDR3 loop spans 14 amino acids. CDR3 bases: TGCAGCGTTTCCGGGACAGGGGGCAATCAGCCCCAGCATTTT. Translating it yields CSVSGTGGNQPQHF.

V is TRBV30 and J is TRBJ2-7; TRBD1 matches at 8 bases. The CDR3 has 21 residues. The V gene end was trimmed by 0 bases and the J gene end by 0 bases; junction bases not matched to a gene: 22. In germline, CDR1 is GTSNPN, CDR2 SVGIG (reference sequence). In nucleotides, the CDR3 is TGTGCCTGGAGTGTATTGTCCCCGGGACAGGCCGACCCAACTAGCTCCTACGAGCAGTACTTC. Residues: CAWSVLSPGQADPTSSYEQYF.

The J gene is TRBJ2-1, the V gene TRBV3-1 (or the pseudogene TRBV3-2), with D perhaps matching TRBD2 (6 bases). CDR3 size: 13 residues. Germline CDR1 LGHDT, CDR2 YNNKEL (reference sequence). The V end was cut by 3 bases, the J end by 5 bases, with 8 bases between. CDR3 sequence: CASSQRDDNEQFF. The CDR3 DNA is TGTGCCAGCAGCCAGCGGGACGACAATGAGCAGTTCTTC.

The chain carries TRBV28 and TRBJ2-7; 8 positions match TRBD2. Germline V gives CDR1 MDHEN, CDR2 SYDVKM. V was clipped by 6 bases and J by 5 bases; unmatched bases: 12. The CDR3 consists of 15 residues. The CDR3 DNA reads as TGTGCCAGCAGGGGGGGTGGGACTAGGGCCCACGAGCAGTACTTC. It is translated as CASRGGGTRAHEQYF.

This chain links TRBV30 with TRBJ2-1; 9 bases map to TRBD1. This CDR3 is 14 amino acids long. Trimming at V came to 4 bases and at J to 4 bases, leaving 5 bases not matched to a gene. The germline V gene encodes CDR1 GTSNPN and CDR2 SVGIG (reference sequence). The CDR3 DNA reads TGTGCCTGGAACCGGGGACAGGGTTACAATGAGCAGTTCTTC. Amino acids: CAWNRGQGYNEQFF.

The table lists this clone with a few counts. The V gene is TRBV18, the J gene TRBJ1-1, with D possibly matching TRBD1 (5 bases). The length of the CDR3 is 16 residues. CDR1 and CDR2 from the germline V gene are KGHSH and LQKENI. Trimming took off 1 base at V and 4 bases at J, with 16 bases between the two ends. As DNA, the CDR3 is TGTGCCAGCTCACCACTTGACCCCGGGGGACGCACTGAAGCTTTCTTT. This sequence encodes CASSPLDPGGRTEAFF. Together with reference TRBV18 and TRBJ1-1, the CDR3 gives the full variable domain: NAGVMQNPRHLVRRRGQEARLRCSPMKGHSHVYWYRQLPEEGLKFMVYLQKENIIDESGMPKERFSAEFPKEGPSILRIQQVVRGDSAAYFCASSPLDPGGRTEAFFGQGTRLTVV.

This clone was observed once. CDR3 in amino acids: CASSQDLAGPGIQYF. The DNA of the CDR3 is TGTGCCAGCAGCCAAGATTTAGCAGGGCCAGGGATTCAGTACTTC. The V call is TRBV4-2, the J call TRBJ2-4, with TRBD1 as a possible D gene (5 bases). This CDR3 is 15 amino acids long. CDR1 LGHNA and CDR2 YNFKEQ come from the germline V gene. V dropped 0 bases and J dropped 10 bases, with 16 bases sitting between them.

The V gene is TRBV19, the J gene TRBJ1-4, with D tentatively TRBD1 (6 bases). Germline assignment: CDR1 LNHDA and CDR2 SQIVND (reference sequence). Between the trimmed V and J ends, which lost 5 bases and 11 bases, there was a span of 24 bases. The CDR3 is 16 residues long. The CDR3 loop reads CASSPKYVQGWGKLFF. CDR3 in DNA: TGTGCCAGTAGTCCGAAGTATGTTCAGGGGTGGGGGAAACTGTTTTTT.

For this clone: Mismatch with germline at one junction end may stem from a read error. The genes are TRBV7-7 and TRBJ2-2; 9 bases are a match to TRBD2. The CDR3 has 16 amino acids. From germline, CDR1 is SSHAT and CDR2 FNYEAQ (reference sequence). CDR3 protein: CASSLVLAGTTGELFF. The CDR3 DNA sequence: TGTGCTAGCAGCTTAGTACTAGCGGGCACGACCGGGGAGCTGTTTTTT.